Described below is a single TCR beta chain sequence and its context. The antigen is unknown. Genomic DNA was employed as the template in profiling TCR beta VDJ and CDR3. MiXCR, run by TCRdb on the reads, gives a single entry per CDR3 protein. The sample shows some 120,000 distinct CDR3 sequences, almost 40% of them seen only once. The data originate from a study of CD8+CD57+ T cells in acquired aplastic anemia. Broader study findings: Patients and controls shared approximately 28 CD8+ CDR3 sequences.

Patients chosen for sequencing had CD8+CD57+ cells that had expanded, as shown by flow cytometry. There are 14 residues in the CDR3. V shed 3 bases and J shed 6 bases, with 14 bases lying between them. Germline V gene sequence: CDR1 MNHNS, CDR2 SASEGT. This sequence joins TRBV6-1 and TRBJ1-2; no firm D call. The clonotype was recovered from a human donor with aplastic anemia. Sequencing was carried out using sorted CD4+, CD8+, or CD8+CD57+ T cells (not recorded which) from PBMCs. The CDR3 sequence is CASSDGVLGHGYTF. The DNA for the CDR3 is TGTGCCAGCAGTGATGGGGTTCTGGGCCATGGCTACACCTTC.